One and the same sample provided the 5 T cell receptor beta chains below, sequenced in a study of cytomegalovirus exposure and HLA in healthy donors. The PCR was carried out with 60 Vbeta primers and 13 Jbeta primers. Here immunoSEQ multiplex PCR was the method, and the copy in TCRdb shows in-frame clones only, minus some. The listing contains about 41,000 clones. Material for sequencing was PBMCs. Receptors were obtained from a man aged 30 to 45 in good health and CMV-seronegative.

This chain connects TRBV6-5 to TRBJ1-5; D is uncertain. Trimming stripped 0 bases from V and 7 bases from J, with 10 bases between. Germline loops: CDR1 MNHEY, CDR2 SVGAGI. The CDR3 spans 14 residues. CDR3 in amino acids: CASSYSTQIQPQHF. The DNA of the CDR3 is TGTGCCAGCAGTTACTCCACTCAAATCCAGCCCCAGCATTTT.

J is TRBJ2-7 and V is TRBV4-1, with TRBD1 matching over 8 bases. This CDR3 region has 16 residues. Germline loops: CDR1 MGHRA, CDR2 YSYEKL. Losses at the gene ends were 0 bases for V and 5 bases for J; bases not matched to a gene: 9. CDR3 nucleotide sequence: TGCGCCAGCAGCCAAGAGGCGGGACAGGTCGGAGACGAGCAGTACTTC. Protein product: CASSQEAGQVGDEQYF.

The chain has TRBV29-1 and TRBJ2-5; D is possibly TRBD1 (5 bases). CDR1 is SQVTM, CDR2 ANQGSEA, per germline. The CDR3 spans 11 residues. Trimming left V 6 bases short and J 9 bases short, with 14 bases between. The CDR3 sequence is CSVGSSGPQYF. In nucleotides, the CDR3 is TGCAGCGTGGGATCGTCAGGGCCCCAGTACTTC. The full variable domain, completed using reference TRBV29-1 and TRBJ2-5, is SAVISQKPSRDICQRGTSLTIQCQVDSQVTMMFWYRQQPGQSLTLIATANQGSEATYESGFVIDKFPISRPNLTFSTLTVSNMSPEDSSIYLCSVGSSGPQYFGPGTRLLVL.

This CDR3 is CASSQVGGNWAEQYF. DNA of the CDR3: TGCGCCAGCAGCCAAGTGGGGGGAAATTGGGCCGAGCAGTACTTC. The chain carries TRBV4-1 and TRBJ2-7, with D possibly matching TRBD2 (6 bases). Trimming removed 1 base at V and 6 bases at J, with 16 bases between. From germline, CDR1 is MGHRA and CDR2 YSYEKL. The CDR3 contains 15 residues.

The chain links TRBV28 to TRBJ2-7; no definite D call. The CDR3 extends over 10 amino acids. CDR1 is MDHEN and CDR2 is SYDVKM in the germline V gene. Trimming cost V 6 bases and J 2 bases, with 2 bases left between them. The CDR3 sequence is CASSTYEQYF. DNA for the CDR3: TGTGCCAGCAGCACCTACGAGCAGTACTTC. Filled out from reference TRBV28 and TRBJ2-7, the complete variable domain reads DVKVTQSSRYLVKRTGEKVFLECVQDMDHENMFWYRQDPGLGLRLIYFSYDVKMKEKGDIPEGYSVSREKKERFSLILESASTNQTSMYLCASSTYEQYFGPGTRLTVT.